This TCR beta chain was profiled in a study of blood T cells in healthy people across ages. General study points: From one million sequenced T cells, diversity estimates were lower bounds. Long-lived donors had more naive CD4+ cells and higher diversity than aged donors. Significant beta diversity loss was already apparent by age approximately 38, declining roughly linearly.

As concerns this clonotype: The antigen is undetermined.

The V end lost 8 bases, the J end lost 0 bases, and 10 bases lay between the germline ends. The CDR3 consists of 13 residues. Germline CDR1 and CDR2: SGHTA and FQGTGA. The second PCR ran roughly 6 to 11 cycles with a sample-barcoded 5' primer and J-beta primers. With 12 random nucleotides, a template-switch adaptor tagged each individual cDNA molecule. From the 5' RACE reads, TCRdb called clonotypes with MiXCR, one entry per CDR3 protein. Here the sample spans under 800,000 distinct CDR3 sequences, about 42% being singletons. The sample comprised blood. The chain couples TRBV7-3 to TRBJ2-5, with D possibly matching TRBD2 (6 bases). The TCR sequence derives from a woman in her fifties or sixties in good health. CDR3 nucleotide sequence: TGTGCCAGCGCGGCGGGGAACCAAGAGACCCAGTACTTC. This codes for CASAAGNQETQYF.